This T cell receptor (beta chain) emerged from a study of tumor and adjacent non-tumor tissue in lung cancer. Study-wide context: Each sample yielded 3.9 million or so productive TCRbeta reads on average. Notes on the study in general: Compared with tumor, normal lung showed significantly lower TCR diversity. Normal lung showed higher cumulative top 100 clone frequency than tumor. Higher tumor TCR diversity was associated with shorter survival.

Turning to this clonotype: Its antigen remains unknown. At one boundary the junction diverges from the germline segment, which might be a read error.

CDR1 is WSHSY and CDR2 is SAAADI in the germline V gene. There are 13 residues in the CDR3. No cell sorting was done before RNA was extracted from the tissue. A modified ARM-PCR protocol with three rounds of nested PCR amplified TCRbeta. TCRdb re-called the multiplex PCR reads through MiXCR, storing one row per CDR3 protein. The sample holds fewer than 120,000 distinct CDR3 sequences, 84% seen once. The receptor was derived from a man aged 65 to 85 with non-small cell lung cancer. The sequenced material came from lung tumor tissue. The J gene is TRBJ2-1, the V gene TRBV10-2, with a tentative D call TRBD2 (6 bases). This CDR3 reads CACSEAGFYEQFF. The CDR3 DNA reads as TGCGCCTGCAGTGAGGCGGGGTTTTATGAGCAGTTCTTC.